This TCR beta chain came from a study of blood T cells in healthy people across ages. Whole-study context: About one barcoded beta molecule per two T cells was the capture yield of template switching.

Sample-barcoded 5' priming and a J-beta primer mix drove a second PCR of roughly 6 to 12 cycles. TCRdb fed the 5' RACE reads into MiXCR, producing one record per CDR3 protein. The sample records 800,000 to 950,000 distinct CDR3 sequences, roughly 29% being singletons. Looked up from germline, CDR1 is SGHTA and CDR2 is FQGNSA. The CDR3 has 15 amino acids. V was pared by 5 bases and J by 2 bases, with 7 bases of the junction left unmatched. This clonotype appeared many times. The sample was also linked to a second study, of T cells of mothers and their children. This second report adds: Thymic selection molds TCR recombination output in a comparable way in related and unrelated pairs.

This receptor was obtained from a middle-aged woman in good health. The source material was blood. The chain combines TRBV7-2 with TRBJ2-5, with 8 bases lining up with TRBD1. The CDR3 DNA follows: TGTGCCAGCAGCACCCGGACAGGGCTACAAGAGACCCAGTACTTC. The encoded protein is CASSTRTGLQETQYF.